This T cell receptor beta chain was observed in a study of blood T cell repertoires in COVID-19. Background on the study: T cells, B-cell-depleted T cells, or PBMCs supplied cDNA or gDNA.

V lost 4 bases to trimming and J lost 0 bases, with 10 bases between them. Germline V gene lookup returns CDR1 ENHRY and CDR2 SYGVKD. The CDR3 covers 15 residues. This clone was picked up one time. Some clones are missing from TCRdb's copy, which holds only in-frame ones; the method was immunoSEQ multiplex PCR. This table holds 190,000 or so clones, roughly 77% found once. The genes are TRBV10-3 and TRBJ1-3, with D possibly matching TRBD1 (6 bases). What was sequenced was peripheral blood. The origin of this receptor is a woman of 80 years or more with COVID-19, enrolled during active disease. CDR3 nucleotide sequence: TGTGCCATCAGTGCGACAGGACTCTCTGGAAACACCATATATTTT. The encoded protein is CAISATGLSGNTIYF.